These T cell receptor beta chains were read from a single sample in a study of blood T cells in healthy people across ages. TCRdb reprocessed the 5' RACE reads with MiXCR, giving one entry per CDR3 protein. The table records 1.5 million or so distinct CDR3 sequences, approximately 42% of them present only once. The sample consisted of blood. These TCRs come from a woman aged 18 to 35 in good health. Both conserved end residues are part of each CDR3. D genes are given only for firm matches. Rows give clone size only sometimes, using once, few, many, or a class for an expanded clone.

v_gene: TRBV7-3
abundance: few
j_gene: TRBJ2-1
d_gene: NA
CDR3aa: CASSLTAAAYNEQFF
CDR3nt: TGTGCCAGCAGCTTAACGGCCGCAGCCTACAATGAGCAGTTCTTC

v_gene: TRBV20-1
abundance: NA
j_gene: TRBJ2-2
d_gene: NA
CDR3aa: CSARPLNTGELFF
CDR3nt: TGCAGTGCCAGGCCTCTTAACACCGGGGAGCTGTTTTTT

v_gene: TRBV27
abundance: few
j_gene: TRBJ1-1
d_gene: TRBD1
CDR3aa: CASSSGGGYTEAFF
CDR3nt: TGTGCCAGCAGTTCGGGAGGGGGCTACACTGAAGCTTTCTTT

v_gene: TRBV18
abundance: NA
j_gene: TRBJ2-3
d_gene: NA
CDR3aa: CASSPIAPVIPDTQYF
CDR3nt: TGTGCCAGCTCACCCATTGCGCCGGTGATCCCAGATACGCAGTATTTT

v_gene: TRBV6-6
abundance: few
j_gene: TRBJ2-3
d_gene: TRBD1
CDR3aa: CASSYSQGLSTDTQYF
CDR3nt: TGTGCCAGCAGTTACTCACAGGGGCTATCCACAGATACGCAGTATTTT

v_gene: TRBV9
abundance: few
j_gene: TRBJ2-2
d_gene: TRBD2
CDR3aa: CASSPRSLAEFNTGELFF
CDR3nt: TGTGCCAGCAGCCCCCGGTCACTAGCGGAGTTTAACACCGGGGAGCTGTTTTTT

v_gene: TRBV6-2/TRBV6-3
abundance: NA
j_gene: TRBJ1-4
d_gene: NA
CDR3aa: CATTYEKLFF
CDR3nt: TGTGCCACAACTTACGAAAAACTGTTTTTT

v_gene: TRBV7-9
abundance: NA
j_gene: TRBJ2-2
d_gene: NA
CDR3aa: CASSPAMGQNTGELFF
CDR3nt: TGTGCCAGCAGTCCCGCCATGGGACAGAACACCGGGGAGCTGTTTTTT

v_gene: TRBV29-1
abundance: few
j_gene: TRBJ2-1
d_gene: TRBD2
CDR3aa: CSVARENEQFF
CDR3nt: TGCAGCGTTGCGCGGGAGAATGAGCAGTTCTTC

v_gene: TRBV3-1
abundance: NA
j_gene: TRBJ2-5
d_gene: TRBD2
CDR3aa: CASSQEWSMVAGAPRNEQYF
CDR3nt: TGTGCCAGCAGCCAAGAATGGTCGATGGTAGCGGGGGCCCCCCGCAATGAGCAGTACTTC

v_gene: TRBV3-1
abundance: once
j_gene: TRBJ1-5
d_gene: NA
CDR3aa: CASSQRGNQPQHF
CDR3nt: TGTGCCAGCAGCCAACGGGGCAATCAGCCCCAGCATTTT

v_gene: TRBV6-6
abundance: NA
j_gene: TRBJ2-1
d_gene: TRBD2
CDR3aa: CASSYVLAGTNEQFF
CDR3nt: TGTGCCAGCAGTTACGTCCTAGCGGGGACCAATGAGCAGTTCTTC

v_gene: TRBV5-1
abundance: few
j_gene: TRBJ2-1
d_gene: NA
CDR3aa: CASSLGDRGEQFF
CDR3nt: TGCGCCAGCAGCTTGGGTGACCGGGGTGAGCAGTTCTTC

v_gene: TRBV27
abundance: NA
j_gene: TRBJ2-1
d_gene: TRBD2
CDR3aa: CASSLSPGLAGGPYNEQFF
CDR3nt: TGTGCCAGCAGTTTATCGCCGGGACTAGCGGGGGGGCCCTACAATGAGCAGTTCTTC

v_gene: TRBV5-6
abundance: NA
j_gene: TRBJ2-4
d_gene: NA
CDR3aa: CASSLVEQEYF
CDR3nt: TGTGCCAGCAGCTTGGTGGAGCAGGAGTACTTC

v_gene: TRBV20-1
abundance: NA
j_gene: TRBJ1-2
d_gene: TRBD1
CDR3aa: CSARDLTGGDGYGYTF
CDR3nt: TGCAGTGCTAGAGACCTAACAGGGGGCGATGGCTATGGCTACACCTTC

v_gene: TRBV28
abundance: NA
j_gene: TRBJ1-2
d_gene: NA
CDR3aa: CASSFWYPTHTNYGYTF
CDR3nt: TGTGCCAGCAGTTTTTGGTACCCGACCCATACTAACTATGGCTACACCTTC

v_gene: TRBV5-1
abundance: NA
j_gene: TRBJ2-1
d_gene: TRBD2
CDR3aa: CASSPRRGGYNEQFF
CDR3nt: TGCGCCAGCAGCCCCCGGCGGGGGGGCTACAATGAGCAGTTCTTC

v_gene: TRBV3-1
abundance: NA
j_gene: TRBJ1-2
d_gene: TRBD1
CDR3aa: CASSRPGQGKVYGYTF
CDR3nt: TGTGCCAGCAGCCGCCCTGGACAGGGGAAGGTGTATGGCTACACCTTC

v_gene: TRBV9
abundance: NA
j_gene: TRBJ1-6
d_gene: NA
CDR3aa: CASSATGAGNSPLHF
CDR3nt: TGTGCCAGCAGCGCCACCGGGGCGGGGAATTCACCCCTCCACTTT

v_gene: TRBV6-5
abundance: once
j_gene: TRBJ2-1
d_gene: TRBD1
CDR3aa: CASSYPGTGVDEQFF
CDR3nt: TGTGCCAGCAGTTACCCCGGGACAGGGGTCGATGAGCAGTTCTTC

v_gene: TRBV2
abundance: NA
j_gene: TRBJ2-7
d_gene: TRBD2
CDR3aa: CASSRSGVSYEQYF
CDR3nt: TGTGCCAGCAGTCGCAGCGGGGTCTCCTACGAGCAGTACTTC

v_gene: TRBV12-3/TRBV12-4
abundance: NA
j_gene: TRBJ2-1
d_gene: NA
CDR3aa: CASRPLARFNDEQFF
CDR3nt: TGTGCCAGCAGACCCCTAGCACGGTTCAACGATGAGCAGTTCTTC

v_gene: TRBV20-1
abundance: few
j_gene: TRBJ2-5
d_gene: TRBD2
CDR3aa: CSADPFLRLAEETQYF
CDR3nt: TGCAGTGCTGACCCTTTCCTCCGGCTAGCGGAAGAGACCCAGTACTTC

v_gene: TRBV5-6
abundance: NA
j_gene: TRBJ1-5
d_gene: TRBD1
CDR3aa: CASSEGQNSNQPQHF
CDR3nt: TGTGCCAGCAGCGAGGGACAGAATAGCAATCAGCCCCAGCATTTT

v_gene: TRBV7-3
abundance: NA
j_gene: TRBJ1-4
d_gene: NA
CDR3aa: CASSLLAREKLFF
CDR3nt: TGTGCCAGCAGCTTACTGGCAAGAGAAAAACTGTTTTTT

v_gene: TRBV18
abundance: NA
j_gene: TRBJ1-1
d_gene: NA
CDR3aa: CASSPPWGSEAFF
CDR3nt: TGTGCCAGCTCACCACCCTGGGGTTCTGAAGCTTTCTTT